The T cell receptor (beta chain) described here comes from a study of shared clonotypes between healthy human individuals. Researchers divided each subset's genomic DNA evenly across several immunoSEQ plates. TCRdb keeps only in-frame clones here, not all; method: immunoSEQ multiplex PCR. The table records about 490,000 clones, over 60% of them present only once. This CDR3 comprises 13 residues. V lost 6 bases to trimming and J lost 5 bases, with 13 bases between them. Germline V lookup: CDR1 SQVTM, CDR2 ANQGSEA. The donor population consisted of healthy HIV-negative adults with no recent acute infections or vaccinations.

Sequencing used PBMCs. The chain is built from TRBV29-1 and TRBJ2-2; D gene unclear. The clonotype was recovered from a woman in her thirties or forties in good health. Some clones in this sample may be carry-over from other donors' samples. DNA of the CDR3: TGCAGCGTAGTCGTCAGCGAAACCGGGGAGCTGTTTTTT. Amino acids: CSVVVSETGELFF.